The 9 T cell receptor beta chains below come from one sample, sequenced in a study of tumor-infiltrating lymphocytes in primary liver carcinoma. The roughly 18-32 mg bulk tissue piece was not sorted before simultaneous RNA and DNA extraction. Starting material of 500 to 600 ng total RNA yielded TCR beta cDNA via a constant-region primer. A slightly modified ARM-PCR protocol with three nested multiplex PCR rounds produced these TCR beta libraries. The first two PCR rounds used TRBV1-TRBV30 forward primers with a C-beta reverse primer, approximately 11 cycles each. TCRdb used MiXCR to reprocess the multiplex PCR reads, holding one entry per CDR3 protein. The sample has some 120,000 distinct CDR3 sequences; about 68% are singletons. Sample: liver tumor tissue from sampling region 1. Subset meaning: tumor region T1, superior pole. Receptors originate from a woman aged 55 to 70 with primary liver carcinoma and hepatitis B virus infection.

This chain links TRBV12-3 or TRBV12-4 with TRBJ1-1; a possible D gene is TRBD1 (5 bases). V lost 3 bases, J lost 11 bases, and 16 bases lay in between. CDR3 length: 13 residues. The CDR3 reads CASSLQGFLEAFF. The DNA for the CDR3 is TGTGCCAGCAGTTTGCAGGGATTCCTAGAGGCTTTCTTT.

The V gene is TRBV5-1, the J gene TRBJ2-2; either TRBD1 or TRBD2 may supply D (5 bases each). Germline CDR1 SGHRS, CDR2 YFSETQ. The CDR3 length is 15 residues. The V end lost 0 bases, the J end lost 2 bases, and 8 bases lay between the germline ends. CDR3 bases: TGCGCCAGCAGCTTGGCCGGGGCCAACACCGGGGAGCTGTTTTTT. Amino acid sequence: CASSLAGANTGELFF. Combining the CDR3 with reference TRBV5-1 and TRBJ2-2 gives the whole variable domain KAGVTQTPRYLIKTRGQQVTLSCSPISGHRSVSWYQQTPGQGLQFLFEYFSETQRNKGNFPGRFSGRQFSNSRSEMNVSTLELGDSALYLCASSLAGANTGELFFGEGSRLTVL.

As regards this clonotype: One end of the junction fails to match germline, which may point to a read error. This chain links TRBV6-6 with TRBJ2-7, with D possibly being TRBD1 (6 bases). Germline V gene data show CDR1 as MNHNY and CDR2 as SVGAGI (reference sequence). The CDR3 covers 14 residues. The CDR3 sequence is CVSSLVQGSYEQYF. CDR3 nucleotide sequence: TGTGTCAGCAGTCTCGTACAGGGATCGTACGAGCAGTACTTC.

This clonotype was seen many times. The chain links TRBV6-1 to TRBJ1-5; weak D call: TRBD1 (6 bases). The germline V and J ends were trimmed by 5 bases and 9 bases, with 14 bases remaining between them. The germline gives CDR1 MNHNS, CDR2 SASEGT. The CDR3 totals 13 residues. The CDR3 spells CASSPQGRTPQHF. The CDR3 coding sequence is TGTGCCAGCAGTCCTCAGGGGAGGACGCCCCAGCATTTT.

For this clonotype: One end of the junction is discordant with germline, which a read error may explain. The CDR3 protein is CACSESRLAGDEQFF. The DNA of the CDR3 is TGCGCCTGCAGTGAATCGAGGCTAGCGGGAGATGAGCAGTTCTTC. J is TRBJ2-1 and V is TRBV10-2; 10 bases agree with TRBD2. Germline assignment: CDR1 WSHSY and CDR2 SAAADI. The CDR3 consists of 15 residues.

As regards this clonotype: Likely a read error: the CDR3 ends without its conserved phenylalanine or tryptophan. This chain joins TRBV11-2 and TRBJ2-7; D is unresolved. This CDR3 is built from 15 residues. The germline V gene has CDR1 SGHAT and CDR2 FQNNGV. V was clipped by 3 bases and J by 5 bases, with 17 bases between them. CDR3 DNA: TGTGCCAGCAGCTTCGCAACCAGAGGAATTAACGAGCAGTACATC. As protein: CASSFATRGINEQYI.

As to this clonotype: At one end the junction does not follow the germline gene, possibly because of a read error. V and J are TRBV29-1 and TRBJ1-1; D may be TRBD1 (5 bases). The CDR3 consists of 13 residues. The germline V gene encodes CDR1 SQVTM and CDR2 ANQGSEA. The CDR3 nucleotides are TGTAGCGTTGAGGAACAGACAGACACTGAAGCTTTCTTT. This codes for CSVEEQTDTEAFF.

This sequence joins TRBV7-9 and TRBJ2-5, with D tentatively TRBD1 (5 bases). This CDR3 has 14 residues. Looked up from germline, CDR1 is SEHNR and CDR2 is FQNEAQ (reference sequence). Trimming pared 5 bases from V and 2 bases from J, leaving 12 bases between. The CDR3 DNA reads TGTGCCAGCAGCAATAAGGGGCCTCAAGAGACCCAGTACTTC. Translating gives CASSNKGPQETQYF.

As for this clonotype: One end of the junction is discordant with germline, which a read error may explain. The chain recombines TRBV28 with TRBJ2-4, with D maybe TRBD1 (6 bases). Germline V gene sequence: CDR1 MDHEN, CDR2 SYDVKM. This CDR3 is built from 19 residues. The chain's CDR3 is CASRDPPGQTNLAKNIQYF. CDR3 coding DNA: TGTGCCAGCAGAGACCCCCCGGGACAAACAAACTTAGCCAAAAACATTCAGTATTTC. Together with reference TRBV28 and TRBJ2-4, the CDR3 gives the full variable domain: DVKVTQSSRYLVKRTGEKVFLECVQDMDHENMFWYRQDPGLGLRLIYFSYDVKMKEKGDIPEGYSVSREKKERFSLILESASTNQTSMYLCASRDPPGQTNLAKNIQYFGAGTRLSVL.